Given below is one TCR beta chain in context. Its antigen is as yet unknown. Time point denoted: week 47, end of study. The investigators gave 300 ug of mutant IDH1 20-mer peptide in each vaccine dose, together with topical imiquimod. Eight vaccinations went to patients in weeks 1, 3, 5, 7, 11, 15, 19, 23. Sequencing was performed with immunoSEQ multiplex PCR; in TCRdb, only in-frame clones are kept and a portion is missing. This sample has fewer than 95,000 clones, with around four fifths found just once. CDR1 SGHDT and CDR2 YYEEEE come from the germline V gene. After removal of 3 bases from V and 3 bases from J, the junction contained 2 bases not matched to a gene. The CDR3 length is 14 residues. The sample is drawn from a study of a mutant IDH1 vaccine in newly diagnosed glioma. Study overall: Following radiotherapy alone, or alongside temozolomide cycles, vaccination was started after an interval of 4-6 weeks. Sex among treated patients split about 60% male, about 40% female; mean age was approximately 40 years.

The sequence was obtained from a middle-aged man with glioma. The sample here was PBMCs, taken from a glioma patient whose treatment included an IDH1 peptide vaccine. The chain recombines TRBV5-6 with TRBJ2-7; 11 bases align to TRBD2. CDR3 in DNA: TGTGCCAGCAGCTCCGGGACTAGCGGCTACGAGCAGTACTTC. Protein sequence: CASSSGTSGYEQYF.